What follows is one T cell receptor beta chain and its context. Antigen specificity is unknown. The data stem from a study of cytomegalovirus exposure and HLA in healthy donors. Findings and caveats of the study: Most TCR beta V segments were productive about 87% or about 30% of the time in an earlier analysis. In a later analysis, TCR beta V- and J-gene trimming was associated with a missense DCLRE1C variant. The authors later found HLA-associated TCR beta chains more clonally expanded than equally common others.

Researchers ran the PCR with 60 Vbeta and 13 Jbeta primers. Clones were read by immunoSEQ multiplex PCR, and TCRdb kept only the in-frame ones, dropping some. Of about 200,000 clones listed, over 75% were seen once; the top ten hold about 1.7%. CDR1 SGHNT and CDR2 YYREEE come from the germline V gene (reference sequence). This CDR3 is built from 15 residues. Trimming cost V 1 base and J 4 bases; bases outside gene matches: 3. The receptor's source is a male donor in good health and CMV-seronegative. The sample comprised PBMCs. V is TRBV5-4 and J is TRBJ2-3; TRBD1 agrees at 10 bases. The CDR3 region has the DNA TGTGCCAGCAGCTTGCCGGGACAGGGGCCAGATACGCAGTATTTT. Protein: CASSLPGQGPDTQYF.